This is a list of T cell receptor beta chains from one sample in a study of T-cell reconstitution after alpha-beta-depleted transplantation in children. Via MiXCR, TCRdb re-called the PCR reads, giving one row per CDR3 protein. The sample carries about 200,000 distinct CDR3 sequences, about 8.2% recorded once. The specimen comprised PBMCs, mostly from graft donor cells, sampled 360 days after TCRalphabeta/CD19-depleted stem cell transplant. The receptor set was obtained from a male patient under 10 years old who had a stem cell transplant for acute myeloid leukemia, so the T cells may come from the graft donor. CDR3s include the opening cysteine and the closing phenylalanine or tryptophan. The D gene is left open where the match is weak. Clone size is not always given. Where it is, it says once, few, many or a class for expanded clones.

TRBJ2-4	TRBV6-5	-	-	CASSSIWGTKNIQYF	TGTGCCAGCAGTTCCATTTGGGGGACCAAAAACATTCAGTACTTC
TRBJ2-3	TRBV6-1	-	-	CASSGGGWDTQYF	TGTGCCAGCAGTGGCGGAGGGTGGGATACGCAGTATTTT
TRBJ2-7	TRBV6-5	-	-	CASSYGWSSYEQYF	TGTGCCAGCAGTTACGGGTGGAGCTCCTACGAGCAGTACTTC
TRBJ2-2	TRBV7-2	-	many	CASSPQTGELFF	TGTGCCAGCAGCCCCCAAACCGGGGAGCTGTTTTTT
TRBJ2-5	TRBV5-1	-	few	CASSLKDTQETQYF	TGCGCCAGCAGCTTGAAAGACACCCAAGAGACCCAGTACTTC
TRBJ2-5	TRBV12-3/TRBV12-4	-	many	CASSWERRQETQYF	TGTGCCAGCAGTTGGGAGCGGAGGCAAGAGACCCAGTACTTC
TRBJ2-3	TRBV29-1	-	-	CSVGSSSTDTQYF	TGCAGCGTTGGCAGCTCTAGCACAGATACGCAGTATTTT
TRBJ2-5	TRBV2	-	-	CASRQGGQETQYF	TGTGCCAGCAGGCAGGGAGGACAAGAGACCCAGTACTTC
TRBJ2-3	TRBV2	TRBD2	once	CASRISGGNTQYF	TGTGCCAGCAGGATTAGCGGGGGGAATACGCAGTATTTT
TRBJ2-1	TRBV20-1	-	-	CSASRGWDEQFF	TGCAGTGCTAGCAGGGGTTGGGATGAGCAGTTCTTC
TRBJ1-5	TRBV12-3/TRBV12-4	-	many	CASSPGNQPQHF	TGTGCCAGCAGCCCTGGAAATCAGCCCCAGCATTTT
TRBJ1-4	TRBV4-3	-	many	CASSKVGATNEKLFF	TGCGCCAGCAGCAAAGTTGGGGCAACTAATGAAAAACTGTTTTTT
TRBJ1-4	TRBV5-1	-	-	CASSASGTKNEKLFF	TGCGCCAGCAGCGCCTCCGGGACAAAGAATGAAAAACTGTTTTTT
TRBJ1-2	TRBV7-3	-	few	CASSASGIGYTF	TGTGCCAGCAGCGCGTCCGGGATCGGCTACACCTTC
TRBJ2-2	TRBV5-1	-	many	CASSSDTGELFF	TGCGCCAGCAGTAGTGACACCGGGGAGCTGTTTTTT
TRBJ2-1	TRBV6-5	TRBD2	many	CASSYNPFGREGSEQFF	TGTGCCAGCAGTTACAACCCTTTCGGGCGGGAGGGGAGTGAGCAGTTCTTC
TRBJ2-1	TRBV7-9	-	-	CASSGGGGDEQFF	TGTGCCAGCAGCGGAGGTGGGGGCGATGAGCAGTTCTTC
TRBJ1-2	TRBV20-1	-	few	CSARDQLRDPYGYTF	TGCAGTGCTAGAGATCAGCTGCGGGATCCCTATGGCTACACCTTC
TRBJ2-1	TRBV4-1	TRBD2	few	CASSQGVPGLSFNEQFF	TGCGCCAGCAGCCAAGGGGTCCCGGGACTAAGTTTCAATGAGCAGTTCTTC
TRBJ2-6	TRBV11-2	-	-	CASRQTARAGANVLTF	TGTGCCAGCAGGCAGACAGCCCGGGCTGGGGCCAACGTCCTGACTTTC
TRBJ2-1	TRBV7-7	-	few	CASSSPGAAEQFF	TGTGCTAGCAGCTCCCCTGGCGCGGCTGAGCAGTTCTTC
TRBJ1-6	TRBV5-1	-	many	CASSLEAHSPLHF	TGCGCCAGCAGCTTGGAGGCACATTCACCCCTCCACTTT
TRBJ2-7	TRBV12-3/TRBV12-4	-	many	CASSFSDRGDEQYF	TGTGCCAGCAGTTTCTCGGACAGAGGGGACGAGCAGTACTTC
TRBJ2-1	TRBV29-1	-	few	CSVGTTSWGEQFF	TGCAGCGTTGGAACTACCTCATGGGGTGAGCAGTTCTTC
TRBJ2-1	TRBV15	-	few	CATSRDRQRVYNEQFF	TGTGCCACCAGCAGAGATAGACAGCGGGTCTACAATGAGCAGTTCTTC
TRBJ1-2	TRBV5-1	-	few	CASSPAAGDYGYTF	TGCGCCAGCAGCCCAGCGGCAGGGGACTATGGCTACACCTTC
TRBJ1-1	TRBV15	-	-	CATSRAGAMKMGEAFF	TGTGCCACCAGCAGAGCAGGGGCAATGAAAATGGGTGAAGCTTTCTTT
TRBJ2-2	TRBV12-3/TRBV12-4	TRBD1	-	CASSLTQDRGGELFF	TGTGCCAGCAGTTTAACCCAGGACAGGGGAGGGGAGCTGTTTTTT
TRBJ1-4	TRBV6-5	-	many	CASSTWGVNEKLFF	TGTGCCAGCAGTACTTGGGGAGTGAATGAAAAACTGTTTTTT
TRBJ1-1	TRBV20-1	-	-	CSARGPWREGTEAFF	TGCAGTGCTAGAGGACCCTGGAGGGAGGGCACTGAAGCTTTCTTT
TRBJ2-5	TRBV3-1	-	few	CASTGISRETQYF	TGTGCCAGCACGGGGATCTCCAGGGAGACCCAGTACTTC
TRBJ2-3	TRBV3-1	TRBD2	few	CASSQVPSGGGHTQYF	TGTGCCAGCAGCCAAGTGCCTAGCGGGGGCGGCCATACGCAGTATTTT
TRBJ1-4	TRBV18	-	-	CASSPGVFGEKLFF	TGTGCCAGCTCACCGGGGGTCTTCGGTGAAAAACTGTTTTTT
TRBJ2-3	TRBV20-1	TRBD2	many	CSAPPTSGRLPDTQYF	TGCAGTGCTCCACCGACTAGCGGGAGGTTACCAGATACGCAGTATTTT
TRBJ2-1	TRBV11-2	TRBD2	many	CASSLLGTSGNEQFF	TGTGCCAGCAGCTTACTCGGGACTAGCGGCAATGAGCAGTTCTTC
TRBJ2-3	TRBV20-1	-	-	CCARDLRELGPSYTQYF	TGCTGTGCTAGAGATCTCAGGGAGCTAGGACCCTCATATACGCAGTATTTT
TRBJ2-1	TRBV15	TRBD2	few	CATSRSPLAGVSNEQFF	TGTGCCACCAGCAGATCCCCGCTAGCGGGAGTGTCAAATGAGCAGTTCTTC
TRBJ2-3	TRBV29-1	-	few	CSVGSTDTQYF	TGCAGCGTTGGGAGTACAGATACGCAGTATTTT
TRBJ2-2	TRBV12-3/TRBV12-4	-	-	CASTLGRYRNTGELFF	TGTGCCAGCACCTTGGGGCGATATAGGAACACCGGGGAGCTGTTTTTT
TRBJ2-1	TRBV5-1	TRBD2	many	CASSLNYAGGTYNEQFF	TGCGCCAGCAGCTTGAATTACGCGGGGGGTACCTACAATGAGCAGTTCTTC
TRBJ2-1	TRBV20-1	-	many	CSARLLVDEQFF	TGCAGTGCTAGACTGCTTGTCGATGAGCAGTTCTTC
TRBJ1-2	TRBV7-2	TRBD1	many	CASSFTGGANYGYTF	TGTGCCAGCAGCTTTACAGGGGGAGCTAACTATGGCTACACCTTC
TRBJ1-1	TRBV7-2	TRBD1	few	CASSPNRGGKYTEAFF	TGTGCCAGCAGTCCCAACAGGGGCGGGAAGTACACTGAAGCTTTCTTT
TRBJ2-1	TRBV5-1	-	-	CASSLAGIAWDEQFF	TGCGCCAGCAGCTTGGCCGGGATAGCGTGGGATGAGCAGTTCTTC
TRBJ2-2	TRBV7-3	TRBD1	-	CASSSTLGQGQNTGELFF	TGTGCCAGCAGCTCAACCTTAGGACAGGGGCAGAACACCGGGGAGCTGTTTTTT
TRBJ2-1	TRBV29-1	-	many	CSVETRRSSYNEQFF	TGCAGCGTTGAGACGCGGCGGAGCTCCTACAATGAGCAGTTCTTC
TRBJ2-5	TRBV7-9	-	few	CASSFTVGGRETQYF	TGTGCCAGCAGCTTTACGGTTGGGGGGCGCGAGACCCAGTACTTC
TRBJ2-7	TRBV6-2/TRBV6-3	-	many	CASTDVGYEQYF	TGTGCCAGCACCGACGTGGGGTACGAGCAGTACTTC
TRBJ2-1	TRBV12-3/TRBV12-4	-	-	CASSSFLWGHMGYNEQFF	TGTGCCAGCAGTTCATTCCTCTGGGGCCATATGGGGTACAATGAGCAGTTCTTC
TRBJ2-2	TRBV12-3/TRBV12-4	-	-	CASSWVGAGNTGELFF	TGTGCCAGCAGTTGGGTTGGAGCGGGGAACACCGGGGAGCTGTTTTTT
TRBJ2-1	TRBV9	-	-	CASSVVDDGRGALDNEQFF	TGTGCCAGCAGCGTAGTAGATGACGGGAGAGGAGCCCTCGACAATGAGCAGTTCTTC
TRBJ2-5	TRBV11-2	-	-	CASSFNLRETQYF	TGTGCCAGCAGCTTCAACCTACGAGAGACCCAGTACTTC
TRBJ2-5	TRBV7-2	-	-	CASSLGEIVTQYF	TGTGCCAGCAGCTTAGGGGAGATTGTGACCCAGTACTTC
TRBJ2-5	TRBV6-2/TRBV6-3	TRBD2	many	CASSYRVAGRETQYF	TGTGCCAGCAGTTACAGAGTAGCGGGACGAGAGACCCAGTACTTC
TRBJ2-1	TRBV4-3	TRBD2	-	CASSPGTSGFRDEQFF	TGCGCCAGCAGCCCCGGAACTAGCGGGTTTAGGGATGAGCAGTTCTTC
TRBJ2-1	TRBV9	TRBD1	many	CASSFGDRAPYNEQFF	TGTGCCAGCAGCTTCGGAGACAGGGCCCCCTACAATGAGCAGTTCTTC